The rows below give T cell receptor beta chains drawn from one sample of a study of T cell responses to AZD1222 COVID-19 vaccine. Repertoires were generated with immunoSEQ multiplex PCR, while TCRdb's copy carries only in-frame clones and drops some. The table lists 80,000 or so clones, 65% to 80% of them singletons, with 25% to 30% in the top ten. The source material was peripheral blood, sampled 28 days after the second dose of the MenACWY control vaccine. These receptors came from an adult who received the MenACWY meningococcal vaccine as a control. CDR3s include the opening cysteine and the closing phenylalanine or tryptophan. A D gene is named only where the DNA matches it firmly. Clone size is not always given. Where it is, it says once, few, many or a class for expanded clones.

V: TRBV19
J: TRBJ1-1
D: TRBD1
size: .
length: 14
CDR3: CASSTYDRAGEAFF
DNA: TGTGCCAGTAGTACCTATGACAGGGCGGGGGAAGCTTTCTTT

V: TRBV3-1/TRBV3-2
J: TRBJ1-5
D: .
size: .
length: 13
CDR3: CASSQTKNQPQHF
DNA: TGTGCCAGCAGCCAAACAAAGAATCAGCCCCAGCATTTT

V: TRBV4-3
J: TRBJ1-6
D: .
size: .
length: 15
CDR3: CASRRDGSYNSPLHF
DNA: TGCGCCAGCAGAAGGGACGGGTCCTATAATTCACCCCTCCACTTT

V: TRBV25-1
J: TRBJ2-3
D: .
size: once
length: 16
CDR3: CASSGPQDREADTQYF
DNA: TGTGCCAGCAGTGGGCCCCAAGACAGGGAGGCAGATACGCAGTATTTT

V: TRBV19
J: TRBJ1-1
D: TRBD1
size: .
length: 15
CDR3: CASSTWTGADTEAFF
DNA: TGTGCCAGTAGTACTTGGACAGGGGCGGACACTGAAGCTTTCTTT

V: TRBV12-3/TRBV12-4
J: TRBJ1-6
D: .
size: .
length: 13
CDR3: CASSTNRESPLHF
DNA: TGTGCCAGCAGTACCAACAGGGAATCACCCCTCCACTTT

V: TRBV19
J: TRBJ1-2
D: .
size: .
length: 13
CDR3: CASLIPGNYGYTF
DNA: TGTGCCAGCCTAATCCCGGGGAACTATGGCTACACCTTC

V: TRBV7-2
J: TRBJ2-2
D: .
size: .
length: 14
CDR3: CASSLTGYTGELFF
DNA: TGTGCCAGCAGCTTGACAGGTTACACCGGGGAGCTGTTTTTT

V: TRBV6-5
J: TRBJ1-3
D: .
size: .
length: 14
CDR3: CASSYSGSGNTIYF
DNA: TGTGCCAGCAGTTACAGCGGCTCTGGAAACACCATATATTTT

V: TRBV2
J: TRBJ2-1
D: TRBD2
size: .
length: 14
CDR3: CASSEGLAVNEQFF
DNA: TGTGCCAGCAGTGAAGGACTAGCAGTCAATGAGCAGTTCTTC

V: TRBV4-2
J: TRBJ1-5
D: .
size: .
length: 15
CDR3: CASSPTMGSSQPQHF
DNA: TGTGCCAGCAGCCCCACAATGGGTTCCAGTCAGCCCCAGCATTTT

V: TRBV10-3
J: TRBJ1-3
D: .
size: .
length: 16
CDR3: CAISGGTGTSGNTIYF
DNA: TGTGCCATCAGTGGGGGGACGGGGACCTCTGGAAACACCATATATTTT

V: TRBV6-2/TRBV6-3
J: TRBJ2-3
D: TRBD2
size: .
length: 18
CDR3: CASSYSRTSGGHTDTQYF
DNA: TGTGCCAGCAGTTACTCCCGGACTAGCGGGGGTCACACAGATACGCAGTATTTT

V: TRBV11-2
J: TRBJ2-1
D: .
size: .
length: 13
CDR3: CASSLDPRDEQFF
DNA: TGTGCCAGCAGCTTAGATCCGAGGGATGAGCAGTTCTTC

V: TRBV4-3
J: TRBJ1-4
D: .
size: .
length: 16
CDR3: CASSQDHRGMGEKLFF
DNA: TGCGCCAGCAGCCAAGATCATAGGGGTATGGGTGAAAAACTGTTTTTT

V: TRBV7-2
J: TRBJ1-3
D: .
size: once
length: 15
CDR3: CASRNSGAAGNTIYF
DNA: TGTGCCAGCAGGAACTCAGGGGCGGCTGGAAACACCATATATTTT

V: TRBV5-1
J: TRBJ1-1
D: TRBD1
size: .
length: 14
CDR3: CASQPGQMNTEAFF
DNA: TGCGCCAGCCAACCGGGACAGATGAACACTGAAGCTTTCTTT

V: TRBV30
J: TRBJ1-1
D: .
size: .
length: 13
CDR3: CAWTVGLNTEAFF
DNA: TGTGCCTGGACAGTGGGGTTGAACACTGAAGCTTTCTTT